This T cell receptor beta chain was retrieved from a study of OX40 agonist ivuxolimab in advanced cancers. The CDR3 extends over 12 amino acids. Germline V gene sequence: CDR1 ENHRY, CDR2 SYGVKD. V gave up 10 bases and J gave up 2 bases; unmatched junction bases: 3. TCRdb keeps only in-frame clones here, not all; method: immunoSEQ multiplex PCR. The sample shows about 69,000 clones, under 90% of them seen only once. Notes on this clone: The sample carries other DNA sequences with the same CDR3.

The sequence came from an adult with an advanced solid tumor such as melanoma, head and neck, liver or kidney cancer. This rearrangement joins TRBV10-3 to TRBJ2-7, with TRBD1 matching over 9 bases. This specimen was CD4+ or CD8+ T cells sorted from blood, taken in a trial of the OX40 agonist ivuxolimab. The CDR3 bases are TGTGCCACCGGGACAGGGACCTACGAGCAGTACTTC. This translates into CATGTGTYEQYF.